A selection of T cell receptor beta chains follows, all from one sample in a study of blood T cells in healthy people across ages. TCRdb processed the 5' RACE reads anew with MiXCR; each CDR3 protein has one entry. This repertoire shows around 1.5 million distinct CDR3 sequences, around two fifths found once; its top ten account for 6.5% to 10%. Sequencing was performed on blood. These receptor sequences come from a woman aged 18-29 years in good health. Each CDR3 is given with its conserved first and last residue. D genes are given only for firm matches. Only some rows state a clone size, as once, few, many or a class for expanded clones.

>TRBJ2-1|-|-|TRBV10-3
TGTGCCATCAGTGAATGGCTTCAGGGCTCCTACAATGGGCAGTTCTTC
CAISEWLQGSYNGQFF
>TRBJ1-5|-|-|TRBV4-2
TGTGCCAGCAGCTCCGCAGGGGATAGCAATCAGCCCCAGCATTTT
CASSSAGDSNQPQHF
>TRBJ2-3|few|TRBD2|TRBV20-1
TGCAGTGCTAGAAGAGCGGGATTAACAGATACGCAGTATTTT
CSARRAGLTDTQYF
>TRBJ2-1|-|TRBD2|TRBV11-1
TGTGCCAGCAGCTTACCCCGTATAGCGGGGGTTTACAATGAGCAGTTCTTC
CASSLPRIAGVYNEQFF
>TRBJ2-3|once|-|TRBV3-1
TGTGCCAGCAGCCAAGCTAGTCGGATGGATATGCAGTATTTT
CASSQASRMDMQYF
>TRBJ1-1|few|-|TRBV7-9
TGTGCCAGCGCCGGACAGCTGAACACTGAAGCTTTCTTT
CASAGQLNTEAFF
>TRBJ1-2|-|TRBD1|TRBV30
TGTGCCGGGATACGACAGGGTAACTATGGCTACACCTTC
CAGIRQGNYGYTF
>TRBJ1-2|-|TRBD1|TRBV9
TGTGCCAGCAGCGTGACCGATGGCCCGTTTAATTTGGGGACAGGGTTTAACTATGGCTACACCTTC
CASSVTDGPFNLGTGFNYGYTF
>TRBJ2-7|-|TRBD2|TRBV7-3
TGTGCCAGCAGCTTAATGGCGGGGGGGTACTACGAGCAGTACTTC
CASSLMAGGYYEQYF
>TRBJ2-5|-|TRBD2|TRBV20-1
TGCAGTGCTAGTAGACTAGCGGGCTACCAAGAGACCCAGTACTTC
CSASRLAGYQETQYF